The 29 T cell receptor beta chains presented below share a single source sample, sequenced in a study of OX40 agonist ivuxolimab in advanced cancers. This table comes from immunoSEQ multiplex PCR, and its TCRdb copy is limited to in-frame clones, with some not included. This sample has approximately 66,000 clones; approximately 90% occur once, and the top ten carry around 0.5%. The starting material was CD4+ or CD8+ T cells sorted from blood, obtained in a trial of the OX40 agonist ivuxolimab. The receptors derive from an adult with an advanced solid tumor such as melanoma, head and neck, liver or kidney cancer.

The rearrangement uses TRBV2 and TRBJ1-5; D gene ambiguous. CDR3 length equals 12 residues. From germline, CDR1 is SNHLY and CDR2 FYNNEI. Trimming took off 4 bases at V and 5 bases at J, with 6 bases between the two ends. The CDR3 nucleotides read TGTGCCAGCAGTGGACGGCATCAGCCCCAGCATTTT. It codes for CASSGRHQPQHF.

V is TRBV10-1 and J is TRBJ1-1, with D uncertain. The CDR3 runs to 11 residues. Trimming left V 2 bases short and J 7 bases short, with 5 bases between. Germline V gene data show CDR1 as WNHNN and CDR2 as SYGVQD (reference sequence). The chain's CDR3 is CASSEAGEAFF. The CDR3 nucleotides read TGCGCCAGCAGTGAGGCAGGTGAAGCTTTCTTT.

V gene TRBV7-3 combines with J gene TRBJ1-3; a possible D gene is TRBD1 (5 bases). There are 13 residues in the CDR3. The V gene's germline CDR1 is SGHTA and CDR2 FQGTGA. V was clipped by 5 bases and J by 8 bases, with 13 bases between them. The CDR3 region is CASSRGSGDTIYF. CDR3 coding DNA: TGTGCCAGCAGCAGGGGTTCTGGGGACACCATATATTTT.

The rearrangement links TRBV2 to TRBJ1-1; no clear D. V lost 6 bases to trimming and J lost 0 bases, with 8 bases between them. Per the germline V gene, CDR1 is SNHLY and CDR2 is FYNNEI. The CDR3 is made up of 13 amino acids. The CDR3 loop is CASSLTLNTEAFF. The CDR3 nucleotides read TGTGCCAGCAGCCTAACTCTGAACACTGAAGCTTTCTTT.

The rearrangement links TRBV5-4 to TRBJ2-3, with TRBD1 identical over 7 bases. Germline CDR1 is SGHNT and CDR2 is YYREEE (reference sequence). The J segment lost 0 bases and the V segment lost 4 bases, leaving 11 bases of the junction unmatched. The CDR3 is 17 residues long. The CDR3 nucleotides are TGTGCCAGCAGCGTCAAACGAACAGGGGCGAGCACAGATACGCAGTATTTT. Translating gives CASSVKRTGASTDTQYF.

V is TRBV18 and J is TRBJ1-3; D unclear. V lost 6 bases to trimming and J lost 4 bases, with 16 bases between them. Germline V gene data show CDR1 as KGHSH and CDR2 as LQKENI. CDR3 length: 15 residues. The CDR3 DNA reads TGTGCCAGCTCCCCGAGGGCCGAAGCGGGAAACACCATATATTTT. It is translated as CASSPRAEAGNTIYF.

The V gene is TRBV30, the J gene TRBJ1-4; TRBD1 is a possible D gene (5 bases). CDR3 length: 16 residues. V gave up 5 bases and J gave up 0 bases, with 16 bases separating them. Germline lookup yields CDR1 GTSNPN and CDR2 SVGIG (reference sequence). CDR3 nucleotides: TGTGCCTGGGGGTGGGACGCAAGAACAACTAATGAAAAACTGTTTTTT. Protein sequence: CAWGWDARTTNEKLFF.

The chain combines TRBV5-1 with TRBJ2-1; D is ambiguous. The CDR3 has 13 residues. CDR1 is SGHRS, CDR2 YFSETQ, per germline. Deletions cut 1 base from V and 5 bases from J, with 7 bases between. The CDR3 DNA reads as TGCGCCAGCAGCTTGATTAGCAACAATGAGCAGTTCTTC. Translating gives CASSLISNNEQFF.

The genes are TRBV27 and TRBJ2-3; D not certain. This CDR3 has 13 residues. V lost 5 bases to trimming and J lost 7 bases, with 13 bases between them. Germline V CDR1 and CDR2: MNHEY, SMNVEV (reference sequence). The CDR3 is CASSPLLLNTQYF. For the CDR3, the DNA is TGTGCCAGCAGTCCTCTGTTATTAAATACGCAGTATTTT.

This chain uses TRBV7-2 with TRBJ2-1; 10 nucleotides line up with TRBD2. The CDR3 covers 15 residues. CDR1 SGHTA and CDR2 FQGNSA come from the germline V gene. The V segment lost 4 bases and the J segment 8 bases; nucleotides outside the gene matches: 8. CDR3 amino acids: CASSSMSGGAYEQFF. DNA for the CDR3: TGTGCCAGCAGCTCCATGAGCGGGGGGGCCTATGAGCAGTTCTTC.

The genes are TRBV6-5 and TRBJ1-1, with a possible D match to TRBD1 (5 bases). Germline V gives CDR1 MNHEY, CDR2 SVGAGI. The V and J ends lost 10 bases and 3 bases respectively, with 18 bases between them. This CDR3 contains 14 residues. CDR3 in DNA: TGTGCCACCTACAGGATCCTGCTGGACACTGAAGCTTTCTTT. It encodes CATYRILLDTEAFF.

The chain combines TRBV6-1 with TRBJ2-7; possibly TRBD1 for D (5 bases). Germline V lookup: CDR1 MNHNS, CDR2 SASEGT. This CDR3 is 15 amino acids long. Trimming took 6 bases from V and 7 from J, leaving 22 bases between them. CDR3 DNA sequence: TGTGCCAGCAGGACGGACACCTTTGTGGGGATAGAGCAGTACTTC. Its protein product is CASRTDTFVGIEQYF.

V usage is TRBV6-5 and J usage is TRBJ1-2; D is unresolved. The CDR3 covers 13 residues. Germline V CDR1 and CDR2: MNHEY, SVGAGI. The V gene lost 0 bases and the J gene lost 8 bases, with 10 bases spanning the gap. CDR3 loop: CASSYSTFKGYTF. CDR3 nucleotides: TGTGCCAGCAGTTACTCGACCTTTAAAGGCTACACCTTC.

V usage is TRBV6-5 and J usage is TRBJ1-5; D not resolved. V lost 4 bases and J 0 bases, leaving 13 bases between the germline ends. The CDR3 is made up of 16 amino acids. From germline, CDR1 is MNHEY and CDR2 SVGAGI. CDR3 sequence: CASSLSRVPSNQPQHF. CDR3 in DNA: TGTGCCAGCAGTTTATCTAGGGTCCCTAGCAATCAGCCCCAGCATTTT.

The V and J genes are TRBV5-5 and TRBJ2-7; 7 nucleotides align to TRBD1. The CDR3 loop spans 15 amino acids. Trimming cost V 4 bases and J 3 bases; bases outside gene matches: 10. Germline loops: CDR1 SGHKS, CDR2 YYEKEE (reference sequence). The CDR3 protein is CASSPDGQVIYEQYF. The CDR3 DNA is TGTGCCAGCAGCCCAGACGGACAGGTGATCTACGAGCAGTACTTC.

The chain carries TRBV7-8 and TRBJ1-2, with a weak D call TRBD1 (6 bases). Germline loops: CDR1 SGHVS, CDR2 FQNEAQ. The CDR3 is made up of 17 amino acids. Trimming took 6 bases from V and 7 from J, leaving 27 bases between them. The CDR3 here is CASSVRSQGGVGGGYTF. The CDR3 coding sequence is TGTGCCAGCAGTGTCCGGTCACAGGGAGGGGTCGGGGGTGGCTACACCTTC.

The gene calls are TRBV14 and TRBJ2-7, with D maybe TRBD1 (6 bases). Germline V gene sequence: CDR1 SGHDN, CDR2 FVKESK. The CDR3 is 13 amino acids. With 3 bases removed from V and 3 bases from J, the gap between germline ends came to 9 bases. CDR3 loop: CASSQTGVYEQYF. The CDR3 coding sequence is TGTGCCAGCAGCCAGACAGGTGTCTACGAGCAGTACTTC.

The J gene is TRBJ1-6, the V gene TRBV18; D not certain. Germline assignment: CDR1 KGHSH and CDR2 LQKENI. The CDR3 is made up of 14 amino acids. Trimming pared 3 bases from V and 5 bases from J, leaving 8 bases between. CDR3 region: CASSPTRDNSPLHF. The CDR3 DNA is TGTGCCAGCTCACCTACACGCGATAATTCACCCCTCCACTTT.

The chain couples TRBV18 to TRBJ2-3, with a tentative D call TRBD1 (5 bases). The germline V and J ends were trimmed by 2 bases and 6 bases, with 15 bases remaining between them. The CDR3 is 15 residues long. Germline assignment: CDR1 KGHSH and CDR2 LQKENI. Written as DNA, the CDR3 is TGTGCCAGCTCACCAGTTATAGGGGATTTGGATACGCAGTATTTT. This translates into CASSPVIGDLDTQYF.

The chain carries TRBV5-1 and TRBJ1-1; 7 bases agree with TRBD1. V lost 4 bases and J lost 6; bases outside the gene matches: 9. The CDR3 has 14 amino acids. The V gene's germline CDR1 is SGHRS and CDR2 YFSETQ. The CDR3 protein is CASSDRQGDAEAFF. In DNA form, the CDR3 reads TGCGCCAGCAGCGACAGACAGGGAGACGCTGAAGCTTTCTTT. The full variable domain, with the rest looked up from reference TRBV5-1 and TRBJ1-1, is KAGVTQTPRYLIKTRGQQVTLSCSPISGHRSVSWYQQTPGQGLQFLFEYFSETQRNKGNFPGRFSGRQFSNSRSEMNVSTLELGDSALYLCASSDRQGDAEAFFGQGTRLTVV.

CDR3 in amino acids: CAISGSYGYTF. In nucleotides, the CDR3 is TGTGCCATCAGTGGGAGCTATGGCTACACCTTC. The gene calls are TRBV10-3 and TRBJ1-2; no clear D gene. The CDR3 is 11 residues long. V was pared by 4 bases and J by 4 bases, with 4 bases between. Germline assignment: CDR1 ENHRY and CDR2 SYGVKD.

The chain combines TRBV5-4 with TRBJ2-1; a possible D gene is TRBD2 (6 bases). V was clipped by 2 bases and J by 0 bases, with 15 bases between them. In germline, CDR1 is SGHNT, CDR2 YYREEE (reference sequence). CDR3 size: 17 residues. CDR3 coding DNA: TGTGCCAGCAGCTTCGGCGGGGCGACAAGCTCCTACAATGAGCAGTTCTTC. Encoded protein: CASSFGGATSSYNEQFF.

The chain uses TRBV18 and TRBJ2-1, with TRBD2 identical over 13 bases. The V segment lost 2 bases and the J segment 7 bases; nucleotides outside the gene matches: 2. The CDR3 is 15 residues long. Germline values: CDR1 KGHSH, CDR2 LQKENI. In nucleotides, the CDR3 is TGTGCCAGCTCACCAGGACTAGCGGGAGCAAATGAGCAGTTCTTC. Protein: CASSPGLAGANEQFF.

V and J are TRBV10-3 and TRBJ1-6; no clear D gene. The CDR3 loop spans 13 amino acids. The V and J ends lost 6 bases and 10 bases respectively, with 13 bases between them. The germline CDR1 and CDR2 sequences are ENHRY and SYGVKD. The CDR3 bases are TGTGCCATCAGGGCGATGGGAGACTCACCCCTCCACTTT. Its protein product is CAIRAMGDSPLHF.

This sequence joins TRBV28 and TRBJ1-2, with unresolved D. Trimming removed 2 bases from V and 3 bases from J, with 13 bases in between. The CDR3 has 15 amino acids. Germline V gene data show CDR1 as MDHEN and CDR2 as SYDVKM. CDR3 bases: TGTGCCAGCAGTTTAAATGTGCTATTTGACTATGGCTACACCTTC. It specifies CASSLNVLFDYGYTF.

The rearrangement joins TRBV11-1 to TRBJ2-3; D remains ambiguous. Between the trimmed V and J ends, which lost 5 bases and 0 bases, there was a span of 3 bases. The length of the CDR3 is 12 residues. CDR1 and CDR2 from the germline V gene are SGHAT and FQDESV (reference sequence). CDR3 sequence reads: CASSDSTDTQYF. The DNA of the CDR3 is TGTGCCAGCAGCGACAGCACAGATACGCAGTATTTT. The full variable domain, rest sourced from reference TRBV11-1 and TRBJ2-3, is EAEVAQSPRYKITEKSQAVAFWCDPISGHATLYWYRQILGQGPELLVQFQDESVVDDSQLPKDRFSAERLKGVDSTLKIQPAELGDSAMYLCASSDSTDTQYFGPGTRLTVL.

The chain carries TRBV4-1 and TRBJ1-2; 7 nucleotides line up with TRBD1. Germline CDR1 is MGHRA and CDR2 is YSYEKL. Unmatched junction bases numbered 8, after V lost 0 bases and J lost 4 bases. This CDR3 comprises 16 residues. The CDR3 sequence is CASSQEEGGGIYGYTF. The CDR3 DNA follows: TGCGCCAGCAGCCAAGAGGAAGGGGGCGGTATCTATGGCTACACCTTC.

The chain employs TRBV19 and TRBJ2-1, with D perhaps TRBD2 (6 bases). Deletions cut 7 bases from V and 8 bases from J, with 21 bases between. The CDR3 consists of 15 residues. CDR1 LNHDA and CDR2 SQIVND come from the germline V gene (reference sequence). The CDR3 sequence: CASKGTGSGGYEQFF. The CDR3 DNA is TGTGCCAGTAAGGGGACGGGTAGCGGTGGCTATGAGCAGTTCTTC.

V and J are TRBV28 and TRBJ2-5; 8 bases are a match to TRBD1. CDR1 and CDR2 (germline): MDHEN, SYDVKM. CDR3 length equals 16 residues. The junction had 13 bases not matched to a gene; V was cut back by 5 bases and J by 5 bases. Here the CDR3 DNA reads TGTGCCAGCAGTCCAGGACAGGGCCTAAAGTCGGAGACCCAGTACTTC. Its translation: CASSPGQGLKSETQYF.